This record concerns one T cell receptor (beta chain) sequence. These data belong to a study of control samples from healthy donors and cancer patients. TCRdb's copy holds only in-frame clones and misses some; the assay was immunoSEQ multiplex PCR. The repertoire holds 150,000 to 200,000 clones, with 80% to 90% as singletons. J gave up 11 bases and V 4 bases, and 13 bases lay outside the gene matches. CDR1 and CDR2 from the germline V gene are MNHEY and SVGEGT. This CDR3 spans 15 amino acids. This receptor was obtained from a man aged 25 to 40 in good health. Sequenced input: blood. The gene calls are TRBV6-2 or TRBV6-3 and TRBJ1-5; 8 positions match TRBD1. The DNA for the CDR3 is TGTGCCAGCAGTTCGATGGGACAGGTGGAGTTCGCCCAGCATTTT. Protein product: CASSSMGQVEFAQHF.